The source of this TCR beta chain is a study of neurological immune-mediated disorders (dated by TCRdb to the late 2010s). In the study overall: Using UMI-based sequencing, the study compared peripheral blood TCR-beta repertoires from patients with HTLV-I-associated myelopathy (HAM/TSP), patients with multiple sclerosis, and healthy controls. Longitudinal samples, technical triplicates and paired sorted CD4+ and CD8+ T-cell subsets, alongside PBMC samples, were included among the 106 TCR-beta libraries. The cohort included about 66 subjects: approximately 14 with HAM/TSP, around 34 with multiple sclerosis, and approximately 20 healthy controls.

Spanning cysteine to phenylalanine, the CDR3 consists of 14 amino acids. Only the CDR3 part of the read is kept: 42 bases, read in frame from the first base. Germline trimming: 4 bases from V, 5 bases from J; junction bases outside gene matches: 6. This clonotype has just one count. Which antigen it targets is not known. A much bigger clone sits one base away, suggesting this may be a read error. Study-wide conclusions, independent of this receptor: No identical CDR3 amino acid sequences were shared among expanded clones across subjects, suggesting private TCR-beta repertoires in all groups. TCR clonal expansion was highest in HAM/TSP patients and lowest in MS patients, with MS patients falling below even healthy controls.

cDNA was synthesized by template-switch 5'RACE using a primer with a 10-nucleotide random unique molecular identifier that tagged each TCR transcript. Every sequencing run yielded over 180 million TCR-beta sequences covering 15-18 subjects. The RNeasy kit was used for extraction of total RNA. TCR-beta VDJ regions were amplified with primers for the TCR constant region and the 5'RACE anchor, using the KAPA Real-time Library Amplification kit. Sample indexes and Illumina adaptors were added in a first PCR, and a second PCR then increased library yield. After purification with Ampure beads, the TCR product of roughly 650 bp was size-selected on a 2% E-gel SizeSelection system. Before pooling, libraries had their quality checked on a Bioanalyzer, their concentration measured with Qubit, and their quantity determined with the Kapa Library Quantification kit. Paired-end 2 x 150 bp sequencing of the libraries was performed on an Illumina HiSeq 2500. To increase sequence diversity, roughly 24-32% phiX was spiked into each library pool. As for the authors' bioinformatics: Quality-filtered reads were processed with the UMI-based MiGEC pipeline, which removed over 80% of raw TCR sequences during error correction. IMGT germline references were used for alignment of VDJ genes, and clonotypes were defined by a unique CDR3 amino acid sequence together with V-J genes. VDJtools evaluated clonal expansion, Shannon diversity and CDR3 relatedness (CalcPairwiseDistances, ClusterSamples); CLCbio workbench built phylogenetic trees. Using coefficient-of-variation modelling across technical triplicates, the study counted a clone as expanded if it had at least 8 unique UMIs. In TCRdb, the public reads were trimmed at Q25 with fastp and aligned with MiXCR, with productive beta chains retained. A single entry per CDR3 protein holds the most common genes and DNA from its merged rows. These V and J calls originate from TCRdb's pipeline instead of the authors' own analysis. The sample table lists tens of thousands of distinct CDR3 sequences, 17% of them with a count of one. Roughly 14% of the sample belongs to the ten largest clones.

Blood bank volunteers in Maryland, USA served as the healthy controls. Unsorted PBMC libraries were generated from 2 million PBMCs stored in RNAlater at -80 °C until RNA extraction. Peripheral blood underwent Ficoll-Hypaque density gradient centrifugation to isolate PBMCs, which were then cryopreserved in liquid nitrogen. The sample was PBMCs. This sequence uses TRBV12-3 or TRBV12-4 and TRBJ2-3, and TRBD1 aligns with 7 junction nucleotides. The receptor was derived from a woman aged 40 to 50 in good health. CDR3 loop: CASSSGTVRDTQYF. The sequence in DNA is TGTGCCAGCAGTTCCGGGACAGTGAGAGATACGCAGTATTTT.